This T cell receptor (beta chain) was identified during a study of blood T cell repertoires in COVID-19 (dated by TCRdb to the early 2020s). Study-wide context: Samples from collaborators originated in the United States, Italy and Spain and spanned both the acute and convalescent phases of COVID-19. Deeply sampled blood TCRbeta repertoires from subjects exposed to, actively infected with, or recovered from COVID-19 were included in the dataset. The repertoires were released in a freely available public database meant as a resource for research on the immune response to SARS-CoV-2. The samples were drawn from two sources: the first 160 participants of the ongoing ImmuneRACE study, and over 1,000 subjects contributed by 6 global collaborators. The material from the prospective study consisted of cDNA or gDNA derived from T cells, B-cell-depleted T cells, or PBMCs. Where HLA class I and class II types were available, the types were taken from metadata supplied by the sample provider, not from assay-based typing. Sample metadata almost always included a de-identified subject ID, COVID-19 status, age in years and sex.

Points the paper makes about the study in general: Clinical and demographic metadata were provided uncurated, with the amount varying by source and participant.

As regards this clone: Its antigen is currently not known. No base quality information exists; no much larger clone differs at one position.

Trimming takes 4 bases off V and 4 bases off J; junction bases not matched to a gene: 13. The CDR3, cysteine through phenylalanine, is 16 amino acids long. This entry keeps only the CDR3 DNA: 48 bases, framed from base 1. From the germline V gene, CDR1 is SGDLS and CDR2 is YYNGEE. TCRbeta CDR3 regions were amplified from genomic DNA using the immunoSEQ Assay, a bias-controlled multiplex PCR. The paper's data handling went like this. Nucleated cell counts per sample were estimated from amplification of reference gene primers within the assay. To quantify the absolute abundance of each unique TCRbeta CDR3 rearrangement, sequence reads were collapsed and filtered. Productive Simpson clonality was computed per sample as the square root of Simpson's diversity index over productive rearrangements. TCRdb obtained this table from immuneACCESS and retained in-frame rearrangements with V and J assigned. These tables miss some clones; where compared with another copy, unresolved V genes account for less than half of the shortfall, and the remainder is unexplained. The V and J calls and the clone size are those of that table, but D and trimming were determined from the DNA. The sample contains 100,000 to 150,000 clones, 70% to 85% of them found a single time. The top ten constitute around 2.3% of the sample.

Collaborating institutions collected whole blood in K2EDTA tubes following their own protocols. For TCRbeta analysis, collaborators shipped samples in one of three forms: frozen whole blood, isolated PBMCs, or DNA extracted from either of those sample types. Recombination linked TRBV9 to TRBJ2-7, and 8 bases in between align with TRBD2. What was sequenced was peripheral blood. The origin of this receptor is a man between 45 and 60 years old with acute or convalescent COVID-19. Here is the DNA: TGTGCCAGCAGCCCGCGGGGACTAGACGGGCGATACGAGCAGTACTTC. Translated, this gives CASSPRGLDGRYEQYF.